The 22 T cell receptor beta chains below come from one sample, sequenced in a study of cytomegalovirus exposure and HLA in healthy donors. Primers: 60 Vbeta forward and 13 Jbeta reverse. TCRdb's table, derived via immunoSEQ multiplex PCR, lists solely in-frame clones and lacks some. The sample shows under 200,000 clones, approximately 80% of them seen only once. What was sequenced was PBMCs. All receptors come from a man aged 18 to 30 in good health and CMV-seropositive.

This clone was seen a handful of times. The V gene is TRBV4-1, the J gene TRBJ2-2, with 12 bases aligning to TRBD1. V lost 0 bases to trimming and J lost 3 bases; unmatched junction nucleotides: 2. The length of the CDR3 is 17 residues. Germline V gene lookup returns CDR1 MGHRA and CDR2 YSYEKL. The CDR3: CASSQEGQGADTGELFF. In nucleotides, the CDR3 is TGCGCCAGCAGCCAAGAGGGACAGGGGGCCGACACCGGGGAGCTGTTTTTT.

The V and J genes are TRBV18 and TRBJ2-2; maybe TRBD1 (5 bases). This CDR3 comprises 15 residues. Per germline, CDR1 KGHSH and CDR2 LQKENI. The V end was cut by 2 bases, the J end by 5 bases, with 12 bases between. The CDR3 is CASSPTRESTGELFF. In nucleotides, the CDR3 is TGTGCCAGCTCACCAACCAGGGAATCGACCGGGGAGCTGTTTTTT.

The chain joins TRBV5-1 to TRBJ2-5; no firm D call. Per germline, CDR1 SGHRS and CDR2 YFSETQ. CDR3 length equals 12 residues. V gave up 5 bases and J gave up 2 bases, with 7 bases separating them. CDR3 sequence (DNA): TGCGCCAGCAGAGTCAGGCAAGAGACCCAGTACTTC. It codes for CASRVRQETQYF.

The V gene is TRBV29-1, the J gene TRBJ1-4; 7 bases align to TRBD1. The V gene's germline CDR1 is SQVTM and CDR2 ANQGSEA. The CDR3 runs to 14 residues. J was trimmed by 8 bases and V by 7 bases; bases with no gene match: 13. For the CDR3, the DNA is TGCAGCGCAAGACAGGGAATGGGGAAAGAAAAACTGTTTTTT. It codes for CSARQGMGKEKLFF.

The gene calls are TRBV7-9 and TRBJ2-1; D gene uncertain. Germline V gene lookup returns CDR1 SEHNR and CDR2 FQNEAQ (reference sequence). The V end was cut by 4 bases, the J end by 2 bases, with 15 bases between. The CDR3 spans 16 residues. CDR3 sequence: CASSSHQVTTYNEQFF. CDR3 coding DNA: TGTGCCAGCAGCTCGCACCAGGTAACCACCTACAATGAGCAGTTCTTC.

The chain links TRBV5-6 to TRBJ1-4; 7 bases line up with TRBD1. The V gene end was trimmed by 4 bases and the J gene end by 0 bases; junction bases not matched to a gene: 6. The CDR3 has 16 residues. The germline V gene encodes CDR1 SGHDT and CDR2 YYEEEE. The CDR3 DNA reads TGTGCCAGCAGCGCAAGGGACAGTTCAACTAATGAAAAACTGTTTTTT. Protein sequence: CASSARDSSTNEKLFF.

The CDR3 here is CATSRGLAGVGELFF. In DNA form, the CDR3 reads TGTGCCACCAGCAGAGGGCTAGCGGGAGTCGGGGAGCTGTTTTTT. The V gene is TRBV15, the J gene TRBJ2-2; 10 bases are a match to TRBD2. The CDR3 is 15 amino acids. Germline lookup yields CDR1 LNHNV and CDR2 YYDKDF (reference sequence). After removal of 1 base from V and 7 bases from J, the junction contained 3 bases not matched to a gene.

V and J are TRBV18 and TRBJ2-5; 7 bases line up with TRBD1. This CDR3 contains 15 residues. CDR1 is KGHSH and CDR2 is LQKENI in the germline V gene. V dropped 3 bases and J dropped 1; count of bases not matched to a gene: 5. The CDR3 spells CASSPGRQGQETQYF. The CDR3, as DNA: TGTGCCAGCTCACCGGGTAGACAGGGCCAAGAGACCCAGTACTTC.

The chain uses TRBV11-3 and TRBJ1-6; D gene uncertain. This CDR3 has 15 residues. With 3 bases removed from V and 0 bases from J, the gap between germline ends came to 6 bases. CDR1 and CDR2 (germline): SGHNT, YENEEA. CDR3 bases: TGTGCCAGCAGCTTGGGGAGCTCCTATAATTCACCCCTCCACTTT. This sequence encodes CASSLGSSYNSPLHF. Full variable domain (missing parts from reference TRBV11-3 and TRBJ1-6): EAGVVQSPRYKIIEKKQPVAFWCNPISGHNTLYWYLQNLGQGPELLIRYENEEAVDDSQLPKDRFSAERLKGVDSTLKIQPAELGDSAVYLCASSLGSSYNSPLHFGNGTRLTVT.

The chain links TRBV19 to TRBJ2-1; weak D call: TRBD1 (6 bases). This CDR3 has 14 residues. CDR1 is LNHDA and CDR2 is SQIVND in the germline V gene (reference sequence). V gave up 5 bases and J gave up 10 bases, with 18 bases separating them. CDR3 nucleotides: TGTGCCAGTAGTCTCTCGGACAGTTCGAGCGAGCAGTTCTTC. It specifies CASSLSDSSSEQFF.

This rearrangement joins TRBV5-1 to TRBJ2-5, with a tentative D call TRBD1 (6 bases). Germline CDR1 and CDR2: SGHRS and YFSETQ. Trimming shortened V by 2 bases and J by 4 bases, and 9 bases separated the two germline ends. The CDR3 runs 13 residues. The CDR3 region has the DNA TGCGCCAGCAGCTTTGGCAGGGGAGAGACCCAGTACTTC. Its protein is CASSFGRGETQYF. Full variable domain (rest looked up from reference TRBV5-1 and TRBJ2-5): KAGVTQTPRYLIKTRGQQVTLSCSPISGHRSVSWYQQTPGQGLQFLFEYFSETQRNKGNFPGRFSGRQFSNSRSEMNVSTLELGDSALYLCASSFGRGETQYFGPGTRLLVL.

As DNA, the CDR3 is TGTGCCAGCAGCCCCGATGGACAGGGCGGCGATACGCAGTATTTT. Protein product: CASSPDGQGGDTQYF. The chain links TRBV11-3 to TRBJ2-3, with TRBD1 matching over 8 bases. CDR3 size: 15 residues. Trimming removed 5 bases from V and 6 bases from J; junction bases left unmatched: 10. CDR1 and CDR2 from the germline V gene are SGHNT and YENEEA.

CDR3 sequence: CASGLYTSGGHYNEQFF. The CDR3 region has the DNA TGTGCTAGTGGTTTGTATACTAGCGGGGGCCATTACAATGAGCAGTTCTTC. The chain employs TRBV12-5 and TRBJ2-1, with 11 bases aligning to TRBD2. With V trimmed by 2 bases and J by 4 bases, 7 bases remained unmatched. The CDR3 extends over 17 amino acids. Germline CDR1 reads LGHNT; CDR2 reads FRNRAP.

The chain employs TRBV11-2 and TRBJ1-6; 10 nucleotides match TRBD1. V trimming: 5 bases; J trimming: 4 bases; junction bases outside the gene matches: 5. The CDR3 consists of 16 residues. The germline V gene encodes CDR1 SGHAT and CDR2 FQNNGV. CDR3 sequence (DNA): TGTGCCAGCAGCCCACGGACAGGGGGATATAATTCACCCCTCCACTTT. It specifies CASSPRTGGYNSPLHF.

The V and J genes are TRBV7-2 and TRBJ1-2, with 7 bases lining up with TRBD1. Germline trimming cut 4 bases from V and 8 bases from J; bases unmatched to any gene: 10. From germline, CDR1 is SGHTA and CDR2 FQGNSA. This CDR3 spans 14 amino acids. In DNA form, the CDR3 reads TGTGCCAGCAGCTCCCCCGGACAGGATAAGGGCTACACCTTC. Residues: CASSSPGQDKGYTF.

The chain has TRBV25-1 and TRBJ2-5; TRBD2 agrees at 8 bases. V lost 3 bases to trimming and J lost 5 bases; unmatched junction nucleotides: 11. Germline V gene data show CDR1 as MGHDK and CDR2 as SYGVNS. The CDR3 consists of 16 residues. DNA of the CDR3: TGTGCCAGCAGTGATCAAAACGGGGGGGCGGGCGAGACCCAGTACTTC. This sequence encodes CASSDQNGGAGETQYF.

V is TRBV6-5 and J is TRBJ2-5, with TRBD2 matching 12 bases. Matching the DNA end better, TRBJ2-7 makes the J call doubtful. The germline gives CDR1 MNHEY, CDR2 SVGAGI. This CDR3 has 14 residues. In DNA, the CDR3 is TGTGCCAGCAGTCTAGCGGGAGGGTCCTACGAGCAGTACTTC. Protein: CASSLAGGSYEQYF.

This chain links TRBV11-1 with TRBJ2-2; 7 bases agree with TRBD1. Germline V lookup: CDR1 SGHAT, CDR2 FQDESV (reference sequence). After removal of 1 base from V and 14 bases from J, the junction contained 4 bases not matched to a gene. The length of the CDR3 is 12 residues. The CDR3 sequence: CASSLERTGLFF. CDR3 bases: TGTGCCAGCAGCTTAGAAAGGACAGGCCTGTTTTTT.

The genes are TRBV5-5 and TRBJ1-1, with 9 bases fitting TRBD1. Per the germline V gene, CDR1 is SGHKS and CDR2 is YYEKEE (reference sequence). Losses at the gene ends were 4 bases for V and 1 base for J; bases not matched to a gene: 2. The CDR3 runs to 14 residues. CDR3 bases: TGTGCCAGCAGCCGGGGACAGGGGAACACTGAAGCTTTCTTT. Translating gives CASSRGQGNTEAFF. The complete variable domain, with remaining parts taken from reference TRBV5-5 and TRBJ1-1, reads DAGVTQSPTHLIKTRGQQVTLRCSPISGHKSVSWYQQVLGQGPQFIFQYYEKEERGRGNFPDRFSARQFPNYSSELNVNALLLGDSALYLCASSRGQGNTEAFFGQGTRLTVV.

This clone was observed a handful of times. The V call is TRBV18, the J call TRBJ2-2; 7 nucleotides align to TRBD1. This CDR3 contains 16 residues. J lost 5 bases, V lost 4 bases, and 10 bases had no gene match. Germline V gives CDR1 KGHSH, CDR2 LQKENI. CDR3 nucleotide sequence: TGTGCCAGCTCACGAAACCCGGGACAGTTTACCGGGGAGCTGTTTTTT. Protein sequence: CASSRNPGQFTGELFF.

The sample holds one count of this clone. The rearrangement uses TRBV2 and TRBJ1-3; D is ambiguous. The ends were cut back, 4 bases at V and 8 bases at J, with 15 bases in the middle. The CDR3 length is 14 residues. From germline, CDR1 is SNHLY and CDR2 FYNNEI. The CDR3 spells CASSARRLGDTIYF. CDR3 in DNA: TGTGCCAGCAGTGCCAGGAGACTGGGAGACACCATATATTTT.

This chain uses TRBV27 with TRBJ1-5; possible D gene TRBD1, 6 bases. Trimming shortened V by 6 bases and J by 0 bases, and 21 bases separated the two germline ends. Germline-derived CDR1 and CDR2 are MNHEY and SMNVEV (reference sequence). This CDR3 comprises 18 residues. This CDR3 reads CASSFLVFNRASNQPQHF. For the CDR3, the DNA is TGTGCCAGCAGCTTCCTGGTTTTCAACAGGGCTAGCAATCAGCCCCAGCATTTT.